The present T cell receptor beta chain was sequenced within a study of T cell repertoires in cytomegalovirus infection. For the study at large: CMV infection plus the matching HLA type was flagged by public TCR beta signatures.

The CDR3 has 15 amino acids. The ends lost 6 bases at V and 3 bases at J; junction bases unmatched: 11. Per the germline V gene, CDR1 is SQVTM and CDR2 is ANQGSEA. One entry per CDR3 protein results from TCRdb running MiXCR on the reads. The sample records some 220,000 distinct CDR3 sequences, 5% to 8.5% being singletons. At least ten counts were recorded for this clonotype. The antigen is undetermined. Study-level points and caveats: HLA-C-restricted TCR beta clonotypes specific for CMV led the ex vivo response. Frequencies of public TCR beta families were cumulated, and this identified carriers of CMV plus the relevant HLA.

The sequence was obtained from a human donor in good health (CMV status not recorded). Some clones in this sample may be carry-over from other donors' samples. V gene TRBV29-1 combines with J gene TRBJ2-7, with 10 bases identical to TRBD1. The sequencing input was PBMCs. CDR3 sequence: CSVKPRDRGLYEQYF. DNA for the CDR3: TGCAGCGTGAAGCCCCGGGACAGGGGCCTCTACGAGCAGTACTTC.